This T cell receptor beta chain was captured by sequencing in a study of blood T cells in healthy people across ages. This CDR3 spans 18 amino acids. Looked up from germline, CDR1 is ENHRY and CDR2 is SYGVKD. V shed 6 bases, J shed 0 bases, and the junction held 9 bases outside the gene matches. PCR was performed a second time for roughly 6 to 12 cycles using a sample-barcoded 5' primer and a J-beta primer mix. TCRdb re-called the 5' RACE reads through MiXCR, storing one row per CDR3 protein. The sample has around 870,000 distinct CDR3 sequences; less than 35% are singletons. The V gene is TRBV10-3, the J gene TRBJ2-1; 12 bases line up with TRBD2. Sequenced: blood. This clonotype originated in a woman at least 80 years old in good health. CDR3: CAIRGLAGLSSSYNEQFF. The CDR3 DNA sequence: TGTGCCATCAGGGGACTAGCGGGCTTGTCGAGCTCCTACAATGAGCAGTTCTTC.